This T cell receptor beta chain was sequenced in a study of T-cell memory formation after mild COVID-19 (dated by TCRdb to the early 2020s). Background for the entire study: Most TCR sequence clusters were specific to one of the two donors. Longitudinal TCRalpha and TCRbeta repertoire sequencing tracked T-cell clones expanding and contracting after mild COVID-19 in two donors. Two young, previously healthy adult volunteers made up the cohort, one male and one female.

General conclusions and limits of the study: SARS-CoV-2 specificity of the second-wave clones peaking on day 37 was not confirmed. Only two mild cases were covered in the study, and larger cohorts including severe cases with pre-infection samples were considered necessary. Clones that contracted from day 15 to 85 showed balanced CD4/CD8 phenotypes, whereas a second wave of clones that expanded from day 15 to 37 leaned towards CD4+. Contracting CD4+ clones turned up mainly in the CM and EM memory subsets, whereas EMRA was where CD8+ clones were enriched. Some responding clones were detected in pre-infection memory, suggesting pre-existing cross-reactive memory T cells joined the SARS-CoV-2 response.

Ficoll-Paque density gradient centrifugation was the method used to isolate PBMCs. Concerning this clonotype: The antigen this receptor binds is unknown. The sample holds no much larger clone one base away, and base qualities are not on file.

The sequencer listed for this sample is Illumina NovaSeq 6000. TCRalpha and TCRbeta cDNA libraries were built by 5'RACE with constant-segment primers, adding sample barcodes and unique molecular identifiers. RNA was extracted from every sample with Trizol reagent. Amplification of the libraries took two PCR steps, and the second step added a second sample barcode plus Illumina TruSeq adapters. Sequencing of the libraries was done on an Illumina NovaSeq, producing 2 x 150 bp paired-end reads. Per the source publication's procedure: Demultiplexing of reads and collapsing into UMI-guided consensus sequences were performed with migec v1.2.7. Using mixcr v2.1.11, UMI consensuses were aligned to TRA and TRB V and J templates and then assembled into clonotypes. A clonotype was counted as expanded or contracted only if both edgeR and NoisET called the change significant, with noise models trained on biological replicates. For edgeR calls, the cutoffs were a false discovery rate-adjusted p below 0.01 and a log2 fold-change threshold of 1. As an exploratory analysis of dynamics, PCA with hierarchical clustering was applied to max-normalized trajectories of the 1000 most abundant clonotypes. Each responding clone was given a CD4 or CD8 phenotype based on the CD4+ and CD8+ repertoires, which had been sequenced separately. TCRdb trimmed the raw reads at Q25, called clones with MiXCR and kept productive beta chains. CDR3 protein duplicates are merged, each entry listing the most common genes and DNA. It is TCRdb's table, rather than the study itself, that gives the V and J calls and clone size. The sample table records hundreds of thousands of distinct CDR3 sequences; approximately 15% of these occur just once. The ten largest clones represent just over 8% of the sample.

Counted from cysteine to phenylalanine, this CDR3 has 16 amino acids. Only the CDR3 part of the read is kept: 48 bases, read in frame from the first base. Sequences SGHDT (CDR1) and YYEEEE (CDR2) are obtained from the germline V gene. V ends up 7 bases short and J 1 base short, with an unmatched junction base count of 12. Sequenced sample: PBMCs or a T cell subset sorted from them (not recorded which). The chain is made from TRBV5-6 and TRBJ1-2, and 8 junction bases match TRBD1. The receptor's source is an adult woman who had mild COVID-19 (a few samples of this study predate the infection). The sample titles of this study are shuffled in the database, so cell type and time point are left out; the donor was told from shared clones. The sequenced DNA: TGTGCCAGCGGCAGAGGGGGGACAGGAGTTAACTATGGCTACACCTTC. Its amino acids are CASGRGGTGVNYGYTF.